This TCR beta chain stems from a study of memory CD4+ T cells and cytomegalovirus serostatus. Notes on this clone: Its target is not known.

General observations from the study: Suggested: most of the CMV-linked TCR signature lies in CD4+ memory cells. Each of some 67 CMV-associated TCRbeta sequences occurred in one to five individuals.

This table comes from immunoSEQ multiplex PCR, and its TCRdb copy is limited to in-frame clones, with some not included. This table holds about 52,000 clones, approximately 82% found once. After removal of 11 bases from V and 4 bases from J, the junction contained 22 bases not matched to a gene. CDR1 and CDR2 (germline): LGHNA, YNFKEQ. The CDR3 contains 17 residues. Single viable CD3+CD4+CD8-CD45RO+ cells were sorted as the memory CD4+ T cells. Positive selection with CD4 microbeads enriched total CD4+ T cells. The receptor comes from an adult in good health and CMV-seropositive. Specimen: memory CD4+ T cells from blood. This rearrangement joins TRBV4-2 to TRBJ2-5; 7 bases match TRBD1. The CDR3 DNA follows: TGTGCCTCAAGCCCCGCTTTCCCTAGGGGGCCAGGAGAGACCCAGTACTTC. This sequence encodes CASSPAFPRGPGETQYF.